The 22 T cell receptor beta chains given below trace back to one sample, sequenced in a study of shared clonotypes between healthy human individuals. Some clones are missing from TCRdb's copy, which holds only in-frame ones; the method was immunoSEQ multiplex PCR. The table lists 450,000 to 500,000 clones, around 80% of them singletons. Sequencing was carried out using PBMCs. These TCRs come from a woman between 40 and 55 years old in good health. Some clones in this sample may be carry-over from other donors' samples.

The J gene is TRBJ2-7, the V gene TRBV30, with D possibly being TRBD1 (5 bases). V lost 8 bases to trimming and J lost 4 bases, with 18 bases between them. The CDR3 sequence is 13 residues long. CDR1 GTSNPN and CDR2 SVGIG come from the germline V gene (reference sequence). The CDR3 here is CASSPGHVYEQYF. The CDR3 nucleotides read TGTGCCAGTAGTCCCGGACACGTTTACGAGCAGTACTTC.

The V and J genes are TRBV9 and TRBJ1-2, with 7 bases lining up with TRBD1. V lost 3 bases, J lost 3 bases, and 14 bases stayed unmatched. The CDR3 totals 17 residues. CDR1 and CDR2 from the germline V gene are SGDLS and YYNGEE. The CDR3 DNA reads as TGTGCCAGCAGCGCGGACAGGATCGACCACCCCTACTATGGCTACACCTTC. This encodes CASSADRIDHPYYGYTF.

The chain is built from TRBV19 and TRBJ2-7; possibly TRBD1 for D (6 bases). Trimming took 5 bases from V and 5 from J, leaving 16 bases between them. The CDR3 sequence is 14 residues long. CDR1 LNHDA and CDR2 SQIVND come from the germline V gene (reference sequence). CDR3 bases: TGTGCCAGTAGTGAACAGGGTGGCAGTAACGAGCAGTACTTC. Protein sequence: CASSEQGGSNEQYF.

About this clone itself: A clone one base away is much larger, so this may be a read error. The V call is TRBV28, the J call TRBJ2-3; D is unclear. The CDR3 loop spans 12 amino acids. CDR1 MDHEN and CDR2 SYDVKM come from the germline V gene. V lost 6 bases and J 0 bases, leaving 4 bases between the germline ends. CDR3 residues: CASRGSTDTQYF. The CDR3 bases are TGTGCCAGCAGGGGGAGCACAGATACGCAGTATTTT.

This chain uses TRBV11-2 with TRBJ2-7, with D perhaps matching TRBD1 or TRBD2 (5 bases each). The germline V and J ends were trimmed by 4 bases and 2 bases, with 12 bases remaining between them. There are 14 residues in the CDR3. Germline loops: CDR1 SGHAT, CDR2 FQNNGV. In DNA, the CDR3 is TGTGCCAGCAGCTCCCGGGACGGGGCCTACGAGCAGTACTTC. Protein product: CASSSRDGAYEQYF.

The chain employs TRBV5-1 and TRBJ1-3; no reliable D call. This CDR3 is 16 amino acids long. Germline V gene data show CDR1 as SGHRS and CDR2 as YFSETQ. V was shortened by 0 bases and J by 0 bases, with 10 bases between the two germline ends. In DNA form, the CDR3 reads TGCGCCAGCAGCTTGGCCGGACCCCACTCTGGAAACACCATATATTTT. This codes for CASSLAGPHSGNTIYF.

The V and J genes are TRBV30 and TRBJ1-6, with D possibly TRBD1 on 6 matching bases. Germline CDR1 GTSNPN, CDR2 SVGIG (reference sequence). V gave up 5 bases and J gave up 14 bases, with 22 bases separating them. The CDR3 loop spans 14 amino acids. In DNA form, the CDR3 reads TGTGCCTGGTGCTCGGGGGCTCTAGTTTCGGCCCTCCACTTT. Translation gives CAWCSGALVSALHF. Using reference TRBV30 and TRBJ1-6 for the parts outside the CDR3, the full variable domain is SQTIHQWPATLVQPVGSPLSLECTVEGTSNPNLYWYRQAAGRGLQLLFYSVGIGQISSEVPQNLSASRPQDRQFILSSKKLLLSDSGFYLCAWCSGALVSALHFGNGTRLTVT.

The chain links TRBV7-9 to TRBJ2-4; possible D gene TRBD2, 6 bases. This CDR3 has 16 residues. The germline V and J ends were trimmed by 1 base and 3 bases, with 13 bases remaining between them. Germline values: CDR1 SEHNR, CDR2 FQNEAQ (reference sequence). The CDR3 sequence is CASSLEFGGDKNIQYF. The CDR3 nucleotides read TGTGCCAGCAGCTTAGAGTTCGGGGGTGACAAAAACATTCAGTACTTC. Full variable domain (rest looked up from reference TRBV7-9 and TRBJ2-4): DTGVSQNPRHKITKRGQNVTFRCDPISEHNRLYWYRQTLGQGPEFLTYFQNEAQLEKSRLLSDRFSAERPKGSFSTLEIQRTEQGDSAMYLCASSLEFGGDKNIQYFGAGTRLSVL.

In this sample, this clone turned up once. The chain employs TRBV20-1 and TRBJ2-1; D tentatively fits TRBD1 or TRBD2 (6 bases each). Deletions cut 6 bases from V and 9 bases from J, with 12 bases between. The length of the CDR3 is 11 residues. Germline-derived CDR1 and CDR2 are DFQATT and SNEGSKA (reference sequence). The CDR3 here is CSARGDSEQFF. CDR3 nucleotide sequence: TGCAGTGCGAGGGGGGACTCTGAGCAGTTCTTC.

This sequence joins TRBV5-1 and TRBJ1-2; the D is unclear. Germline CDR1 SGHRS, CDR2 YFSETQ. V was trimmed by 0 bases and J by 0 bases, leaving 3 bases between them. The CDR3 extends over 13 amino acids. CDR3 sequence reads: CASSLEANYGYTF. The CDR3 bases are TGCGCCAGCAGCTTGGAGGCTAACTATGGCTACACCTTC. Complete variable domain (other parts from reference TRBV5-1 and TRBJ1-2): KAGVTQTPRYLIKTRGQQVTLSCSPISGHRSVSWYQQTPGQGLQFLFEYFSETQRNKGNFPGRFSGRQFSNSRSEMNVSTLELGDSALYLCASSLEANYGYTFGSGTRLTVV.

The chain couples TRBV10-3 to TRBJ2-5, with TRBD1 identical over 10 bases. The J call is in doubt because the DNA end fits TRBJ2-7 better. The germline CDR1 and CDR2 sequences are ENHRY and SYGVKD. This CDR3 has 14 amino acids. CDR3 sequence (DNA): TGTGCCATCCGGGTGGGACAGGGGTTTGGCGAGCAGTACTTC. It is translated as CAIRVGQGFGEQYF.

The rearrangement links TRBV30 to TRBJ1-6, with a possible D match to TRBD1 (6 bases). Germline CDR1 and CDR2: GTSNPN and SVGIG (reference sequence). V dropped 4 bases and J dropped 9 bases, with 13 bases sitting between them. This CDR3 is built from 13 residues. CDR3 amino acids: CAWTKGGGSPLHF. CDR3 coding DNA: TGTGCCTGGACTAAGGGGGGGGGTTCACCCCTCCACTTT.

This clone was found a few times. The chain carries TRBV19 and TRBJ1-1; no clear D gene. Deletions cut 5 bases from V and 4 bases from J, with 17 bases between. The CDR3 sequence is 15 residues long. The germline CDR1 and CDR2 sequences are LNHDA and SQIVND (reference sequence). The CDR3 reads CASSLGRASGTEAFF. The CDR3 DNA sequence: TGTGCCAGTAGTCTTGGACGGGCGAGCGGCACTGAAGCTTTCTTT.

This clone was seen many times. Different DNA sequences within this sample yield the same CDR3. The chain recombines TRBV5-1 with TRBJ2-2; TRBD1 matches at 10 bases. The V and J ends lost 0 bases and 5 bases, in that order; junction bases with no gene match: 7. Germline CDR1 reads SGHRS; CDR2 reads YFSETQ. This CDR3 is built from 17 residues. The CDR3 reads CASSLGDRGRATGELFF. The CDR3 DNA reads TGCGCCAGCAGCTTGGGGGACAGGGGCCGCGCAACCGGGGAGCTGTTTTTT.

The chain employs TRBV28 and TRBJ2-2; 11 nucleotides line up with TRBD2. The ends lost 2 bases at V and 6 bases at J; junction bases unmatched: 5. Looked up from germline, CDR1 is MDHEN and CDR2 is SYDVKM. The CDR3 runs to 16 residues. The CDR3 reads CASSLNLAGGPGELFF. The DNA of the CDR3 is TGTGCCAGCAGTTTAAATCTAGCGGGAGGCCCCGGGGAGCTGTTTTTT.

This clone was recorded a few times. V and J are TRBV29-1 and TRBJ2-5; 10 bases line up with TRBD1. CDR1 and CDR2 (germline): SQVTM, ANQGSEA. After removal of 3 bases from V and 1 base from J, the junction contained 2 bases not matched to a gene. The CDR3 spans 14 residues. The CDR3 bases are TGCAGCGTTGATTGGACAGGGGGCCAAGAGACCCAGTACTTC. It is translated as CSVDWTGGQETQYF. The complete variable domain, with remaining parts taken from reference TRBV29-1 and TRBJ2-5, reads SAVISQKPSRDICQRGTSLTIQCQVDSQVTMMFWYRQQPGQSLTLIATANQGSEATYESGFVIDKFPISRPNLTFSTLTVSNMSPEDSSIYLCSVDWTGGQETQYFGPGTRLLVL.

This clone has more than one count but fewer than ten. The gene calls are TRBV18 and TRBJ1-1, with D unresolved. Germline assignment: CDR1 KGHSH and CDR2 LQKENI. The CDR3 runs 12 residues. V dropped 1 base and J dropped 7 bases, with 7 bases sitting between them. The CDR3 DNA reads TGTGCCAGCTCACCACGTGAAGGTGAAGCTTTCTTT. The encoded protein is CASSPREGEAFF. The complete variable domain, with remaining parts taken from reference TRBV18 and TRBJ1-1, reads NAGVMQNPRHLVRRRGQEARLRCSPMKGHSHVYWYRQLPEEGLKFMVYLQKENIIDESGMPKERFSAEFPKEGPSILRIQQVVRGDSAAYFCASSPREGEAFFGQGTRLTVV.

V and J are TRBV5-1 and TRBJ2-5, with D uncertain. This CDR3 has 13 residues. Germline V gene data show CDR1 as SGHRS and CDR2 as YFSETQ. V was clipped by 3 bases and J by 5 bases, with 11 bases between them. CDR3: CASSWTVRETQYF. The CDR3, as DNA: TGCGCCAGCAGCTGGACGGTGCGGGAGACCCAGTACTTC.

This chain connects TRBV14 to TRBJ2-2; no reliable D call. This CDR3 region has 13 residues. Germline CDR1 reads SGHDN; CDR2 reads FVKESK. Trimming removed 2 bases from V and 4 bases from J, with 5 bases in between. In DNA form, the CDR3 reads TGTGCCAGCAGCCAAATAGGCACCGGGGAGCTGTTTTTT. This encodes CASSQIGTGELFF.

DNA for the CDR3: TGTGCCAGCAGTGGTTCGGGTAGCAATCAGCCCCAGCATTTT. Its translation is CASSGSGSNQPQHF. The chain carries TRBV2 and TRBJ1-5; D gene unclear. The CDR3 spans 14 residues. V lost 4 bases to trimming and J lost 0 bases, with 7 bases between them. The V gene's germline CDR1 is SNHLY and CDR2 FYNNEI.

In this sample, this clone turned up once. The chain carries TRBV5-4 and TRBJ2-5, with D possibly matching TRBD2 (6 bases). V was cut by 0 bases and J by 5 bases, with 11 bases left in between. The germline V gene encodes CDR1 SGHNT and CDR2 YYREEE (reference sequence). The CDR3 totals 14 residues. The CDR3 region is CASSLEAGSETQYF. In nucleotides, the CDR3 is TGTGCCAGCAGCTTGGAGGCGGGATCGGAGACCCAGTACTTC.

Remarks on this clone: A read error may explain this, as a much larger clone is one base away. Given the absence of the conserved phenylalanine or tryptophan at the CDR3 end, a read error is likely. CDR3 amino acids: CASSPGTGERQYL. In DNA form, the CDR3 reads TGTGCCAGCTCACCCGGGACAGGGGAGAGACAGTACCTC. V and J are TRBV18 and TRBJ2-7, with 10 bases identical to TRBD1. This CDR3 has 13 amino acids. Germline CDR1 and CDR2: KGHSH and LQKENI. V shed 3 bases, J shed 10 bases, and the junction held 6 bases outside the gene matches.